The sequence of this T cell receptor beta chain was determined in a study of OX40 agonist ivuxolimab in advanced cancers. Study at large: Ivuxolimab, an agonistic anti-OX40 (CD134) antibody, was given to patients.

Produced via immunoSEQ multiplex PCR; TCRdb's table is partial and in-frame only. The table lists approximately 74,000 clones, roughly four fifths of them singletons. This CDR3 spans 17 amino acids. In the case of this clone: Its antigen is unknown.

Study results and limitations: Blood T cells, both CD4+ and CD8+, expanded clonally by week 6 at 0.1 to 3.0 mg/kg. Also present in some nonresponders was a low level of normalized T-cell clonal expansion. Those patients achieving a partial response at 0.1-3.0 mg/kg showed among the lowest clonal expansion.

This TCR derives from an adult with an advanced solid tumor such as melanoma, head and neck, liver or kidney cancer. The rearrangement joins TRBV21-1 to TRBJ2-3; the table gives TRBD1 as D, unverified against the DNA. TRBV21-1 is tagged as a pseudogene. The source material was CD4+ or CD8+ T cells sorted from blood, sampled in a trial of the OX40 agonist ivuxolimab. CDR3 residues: CASSNSPQDRATDTQYF. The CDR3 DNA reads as TGTGCCAGCAGCAACTCACCCCAGGACAGGGCCACAGATACGCAGTATTTT.